The TCR beta chain under discussion was sequenced for a study of cytomegalovirus exposure and HLA in healthy donors. Turning to the study itself: Findings of an earlier analysis included some 110 million unique TCR beta sequences from 190 million or so T cells.

Findings and caveats of the study: Sequencing likely caused a cluster of highly shared sequence variants. 164 TCR beta chains were listed as cytomegalovirus-associated.

PCR was performed using 60 Vbeta and 13 Jbeta primers. The repertoire was sequenced with immunoSEQ multiplex PCR; TCRdb's copy has only in-frame clones and lacks some. This table has about 170,000 clones, 76% appearing once. Comments on this clone: No antigen is known for it.

Sequencing was performed on PBMCs. The clonotype was recovered from a female donor in good health and CMV-seronegative.

CDR3 amino acids: CASSLAGAGGDGQYF. The CDR3 DNA follows: TGTGCCAGCAGTTTGGCGGGGGCCGGAGGGGACGGGCAGTACTTC. The rearrangement links TRBV28 to TRBJ2-7, with D perhaps matching TRBD2 (7 bases). Germline CDR1 is MDHEN and CDR2 is SYDVKM. V lost 3 bases and J lost 9, with 21 bases in between. The CDR3 runs 15 residues.